Below are 12 T cell receptor beta chains sequenced from a single sample in a study of blood T cell repertoires in COVID-19. TCRdb's table, derived via immunoSEQ multiplex PCR, lists solely in-frame clones and lacks some. Of 350,000 or so clones detected, roughly 88% appear once; the ten largest clones hold 1.6%. The sample taken for sequencing was peripheral blood. All receptors derive from a woman in her twenties or thirties with COVID-19, enrolled during active disease.

CDR3 residues: CASSYPAGQETQYF. The CDR3 DNA reads TGTGCCAGCAGTTACCCGGCGGGGCAAGAGACCCAGTACTTC. The V and J genes are TRBV6-6 and TRBJ2-5; D perhaps matches TRBD2 (6 bases). Germline V CDR1 and CDR2: MNHNY, SVGAGI (reference sequence). The ends were cut back, 2 bases at V and 2 bases at J, with 9 bases in the middle. The CDR3 has 14 residues.

J is TRBJ1-4 and V is TRBV29-1, with TRBD1 identical over 10 bases. Germline V CDR1 and CDR2: SQVTM, ANQGSEA. The J segment lost 8 bases and the V segment lost 4 bases, leaving 7 bases of the junction unmatched. The CDR3 covers 14 residues. CDR3 region: CSVAGQGDGEKLFF. The CDR3 DNA follows: TGCAGCGTTGCCGGACAGGGGGATGGCGAAAAACTGTTTTTT.

This chain links TRBV9 with TRBJ1-1; D possibly corresponds to TRBD1 (5 bases). The CDR3 runs to 15 residues. Germline V gene lookup returns CDR1 SGDLS and CDR2 YYNGEE. V was shortened by 0 bases and J by 6 bases, with 15 bases between the two germline ends. In nucleotides, the CDR3 is TGTGCCAGCAGCGTAGACCCAGGGTCGTTGGCTGAAGCTTTCTTT. Encoded protein: CASSVDPGSLAEAFF.

The chain carries TRBV24-1 and TRBJ2-5, with a possible D match to TRBD1 (6 bases). The CDR3 has 14 amino acids. The germline V gene has CDR1 KGHDR and CDR2 SFDVKD. Trimming cost V 3 bases and J 4 bases, with 11 bases left between them. This CDR3 is CATSDPQGTETQYF. CDR3 in DNA: TGTGCCACCAGTGATCCGCAGGGGACAGAGACCCAGTACTTC.

The genes are TRBV7-2 and TRBJ2-1; tentative D call: TRBD2 (6 bases). Germline V CDR1 and CDR2: SGHTA, FQGNSA. The CDR3 length is 15 residues. Trimming shortened V by 1 base and J by 2 bases, and 9 bases separated the two germline ends. The DNA of the CDR3 is TGTGCCAGCAGCTTAGTTGGGGGGACCTACAATGAGCAGTTCTTC. Its protein is CASSLVGGTYNEQFF.

In regard to this clone: The sample has other DNA sequences that encode this CDR3 too. The chain carries TRBV9 and TRBJ2-5; unclear D gene. The V and J ends lost 0 bases and 1 base respectively, with 7 bases between them. Per the germline V gene, CDR1 is SGDLS and CDR2 is YYNGEE. The length of the CDR3 is 14 residues. Written as DNA, the CDR3 is TGTGCCAGCAGCGTAGAAACTGGCCAAGAGACCCAGTACTTC. It encodes CASSVETGQETQYF.

This clone was observed a few times. This chain joins TRBV2 and TRBJ1-1; TRBD1 is a possible D gene (5 bases). The CDR3 sequence is 15 residues long. V lost 8 bases to trimming and J lost 4 bases, with 20 bases between them. Germline CDR1 and CDR2: SNHLY and FYNNEI. CDR3 in amino acids: CASSYLVGGTTEAFF. In nucleotides, the CDR3 is TGTGCCAGCTCCTATCTGGTGGGGGGGACCACTGAAGCTTTCTTT.

The chain is built from TRBV29-1 and TRBJ2-3, with D perhaps matching TRBD2 (7 bases). Trimming shortened V by 2 bases and J by 1 base, and 22 bases separated the two germline ends. The V gene's germline CDR1 is SQVTM and CDR2 ANQGSEA. The CDR3 runs to 18 residues. For the CDR3, the DNA is TGCAGCGTTGAATCCGGGCCCGGGGGGCCGGTCGGCACAGATACGCAGTATTTT. Translating it yields CSVESGPGGPVGTDTQYF.

The chain links TRBV28 to TRBJ2-1, with D unresolved. Germline lookup yields CDR1 MDHEN and CDR2 SYDVKM. V lost 11 bases, J lost 8 bases, and 13 bases lay in between. This CDR3 region has 11 residues. CDR3 sequence reads: CASGWAHEQFF. CDR3 nucleotides: TGTGCCTCCGGTTGGGCCCATGAGCAGTTCTTC.

The chain combines TRBV5-6 with TRBJ2-3; maybe TRBD1 (5 bases). The germline CDR1 and CDR2 sequences are SGHDT and YYEEEE. V was shortened by 4 bases and J by 0 bases, with 18 bases between the two germline ends. CDR3 size: 17 residues. The CDR3 here is CASSQNAGLGSTDTQYF. The CDR3 bases are TGTGCCAGCAGCCAAAACGCAGGGTTGGGTAGCACAGATACGCAGTATTTT.

This clone was seen only once. J is TRBJ2-7 and V is TRBV18; a possible D gene is TRBD1 (5 bases). The ends were cut back, 1 base at V and 1 base at J, with 5 bases in the middle. CDR3 size: 13 residues. CDR1 KGHSH and CDR2 LQKENI come from the germline V gene. Written as DNA, the CDR3 is TGTGCCAGCTCACCACAGGGGTCCTACGAGCAGTACGTC. Protein: CASSPQGSYEQYV.

This clone was counted once. This sequence joins TRBV2 and TRBJ2-7; possibly TRBD1 for D (6 bases). The CDR3 runs to 12 residues. Per the germline V gene, CDR1 is SNHLY and CDR2 is FYNNEI. V lost 5 bases to trimming and J lost 4 bases, with 9 bases between them. DNA of the CDR3: TGTGCCAGCAGTTCACAGGGTTACGAGCAGTACGTC. Translation: CASSSQGYEQYV.